The 23 T cell receptor beta chains listed next were all sequenced from one sample in a study of control samples from healthy donors and cancer patients. TCRdb's copy holds only in-frame clones and misses some; the assay was immunoSEQ multiplex PCR. The repertoire has roughly 88,000 clones, 91% of them found once; the top ten carry approximately 15%. Sample: blood. These receptors came from a man aged 45-60 years in good health.

The rearrangement links TRBV3-1 (or the pseudogene TRBV3-2) to TRBJ2-1, with 12 bases matching TRBD1. With 4 bases clipped from V and 8 bases from J, the junction kept 6 bases outside the gene matches. Germline CDR1 is LGHDT and CDR2 is YNNKEL (reference sequence). The CDR3 extends over 15 amino acids. CDR3 in amino acids: CASSPMGQGADEQFF. The CDR3 DNA reads as TGTGCCAGCAGCCCCATGGGACAGGGGGCGGATGAGCAGTTCTTC.

V is TRBV7-2 and J is TRBJ1-2; 7 positions match TRBD1. Unmatched junction bases numbered 9, after V lost 4 bases and J lost 7 bases. The CDR3 has 14 residues. Germline V gene sequence: CDR1 SGHTA, CDR2 FQGNSA. CDR3 nucleotide sequence: TGTGCCAGCAGCTCGGACAGGCGCCTGGGTGGCTACACCTTC. It encodes CASSSDRRLGGYTF.

The V call is TRBV4-3, the J call TRBJ1-1; a weak D match, TRBD1 (5 bases). Trimming took off 2 bases at V and 0 bases at J, with 13 bases between the two ends. Per germline, CDR1 LGHNA and CDR2 YSLEER. CDR3 length: 16 residues. The CDR3: CASSQNTGFMNTEAFF. Here the CDR3 DNA reads TGCGCCAGCAGCCAAAATACAGGTTTCATGAACACTGAAGCTTTCTTT.

The V and J genes are TRBV5-4 and TRBJ1-1, with 9 bases lining up with TRBD1. The junction had 9 bases not matched to a gene; V was cut back by 9 bases and J by 3 bases. CDR3 length: 14 residues. CDR1 is SGHNT, CDR2 YYREEE, per germline (reference sequence). This chain's CDR3 is CAILNRGRDTEAFF. In nucleotides, the CDR3 is TGTGCCATCCTTAACAGGGGGCGGGACACTGAAGCTTTCTTT.

J is TRBJ1-2 and V is TRBV7-8; maybe TRBD1 (5 bases). The CDR3 runs to 16 residues. Per the germline V gene, CDR1 is SGHVS and CDR2 is FQNEAQ. V dropped 1 base and J dropped 8 bases, with 20 bases sitting between them. The DNA for the CDR3 is TGTGCCAGCAGCTTAGGCCCCGAAACAGGCTCTGACGGCTACACCTTC. Amino acid sequence: CASSLGPETGSDGYTF.

This clone was seen once. The chain's CDR3 is CASTSDAPYEQYF. CDR3 sequence (DNA): TGTGCCAGCACCTCGGACGCTCCCTACGAGCAGTACTTC. The gene calls are TRBV25-1 and TRBJ2-7; D is unclear. The CDR3 loop spans 13 amino acids. The germline CDR1 and CDR2 sequences are MGHDK and SYGVNS. Trimming took 7 bases from V and 2 from J, leaving 12 bases between them.

In regard to this clone: This specimen includes other DNA sequences encoding the same CDR3. The rearrangement uses TRBV27 and TRBJ1-2, with a weak D call TRBD1 (5 bases). This CDR3 is built from 12 residues. The V end lost 3 bases, the J end lost 8 bases, and 10 bases lay between the germline ends. The germline V gene encodes CDR1 MNHEY and CDR2 SMNVEV (reference sequence). The DNA of the CDR3 is TGTGCCAGCAGTTTTCGGGGGGGAGGCTACACCTTC. Protein: CASSFRGGGYTF.

The chain has TRBV10-3 and TRBJ2-2; TRBD1 aligns across 7 bases. The CDR3 has 14 residues. Trimming at V came to 8 bases and at J to 0 bases, leaving 3 bases not matched to a gene. Germline V gives CDR1 ENHRY, CDR2 SYGVKD. CDR3 bases: TGTGCCATCTCCAGGGGGTCGAACACCGGGGAGCTGTTTTTT. Protein sequence: CAISRGSNTGELFF.

This sequence joins TRBV4-1 and TRBJ1-6; D unclear. The CDR3 is made up of 14 amino acids. Germline-derived CDR1 and CDR2 are MGHRA and YSYEKL. The V gene lost 4 bases and the J gene lost 7 bases, with 11 bases spanning the gap. CDR3 bases: TGCGCCAGCAGCCCCGGACCGAAAAATTCACCCCTCCACTTT. Its translation is CASSPGPKNSPLHF.

This chain connects TRBV9 to TRBJ1-3; D might be TRBD1 (6 bases). The CDR3 consists of 14 residues. The germline V gene encodes CDR1 SGDLS and CDR2 YYNGEE. V was trimmed by 2 bases and J by 2 bases, leaving 8 bases between them. The CDR3 bases are TGTGCCAGCAGCGTGAACAGGGCTGGAAACACCATATATTTT. Its protein product is CASSVNRAGNTIYF. The full variable domain, rest sourced from reference TRBV9 and TRBJ1-3, is DSGVTQTPKHLITATGQRVTLRCSPRSGDLSVYWYQQSLDQGLQFLIQYYNGEERAKGNILERFSAQQFPDLHSELNLSSLELGDSALYFCASSVNRAGNTIYFGEGSWLTVV.

The genes are TRBV5-1 and TRBJ2-1, with 9 nucleotides matching TRBD1. Germline values: CDR1 SGHRS, CDR2 YFSETQ. The CDR3 is 14 residues long. V trimming: 3 bases; J trimming: 7 bases; junction bases outside the gene matches: 5. The CDR3, as DNA: TGCGCCAGCAGCTCGGGACAGGGTTTAAATGAGCAGTTCTTC. Amino acids: CASSSGQGLNEQFF.

The chain carries TRBV6-6 and TRBJ1-6; unclear D gene. Trimming took off 5 bases at V and 6 bases at J, with 11 bases between the two ends. CDR3 length equals 14 residues. Germline loops: CDR1 MNHNY, CDR2 SVGAGI (reference sequence). The CDR3 nucleotides read TGTGCCAGCAGTCCAGTCTTGGGTAATTCACCCCTCCACTTT. Amino acids: CASSPVLGNSPLHF.

The CDR3 here is CASSGTGPYEQYF. For the CDR3, the DNA is TGCGCCAGCAGCGGCACAGGGCCCTACGAGCAGTACTTC. J is TRBJ2-7 and V is TRBV5-1, with D perhaps matching TRBD1 (6 bases). Germline V gives CDR1 SGHRS, CDR2 YFSETQ. The CDR3 consists of 13 residues. The V and J ends lost 4 bases and 2 bases respectively, with 10 bases between them.

The sample holds a few counts of this clone. V is TRBV10-2 and J is TRBJ2-1; D ambiguous. The CDR3 is 14 residues long. V was pared by 8 bases and J by 7 bases, with 18 bases between. The germline gives CDR1 WSHSY, CDR2 SAAADI. The CDR3 is CASGQTVPGNEQFF. CDR3 coding DNA: TGCGCCAGCGGGCAGACTGTCCCCGGGAATGAGCAGTTCTTC.

The CDR3 is CASSTRTRNEQFF. CDR3 DNA: TGTGCCAGTAGTACCCGAACTCGGAATGAGCAGTTCTTC. The rearrangement uses TRBV19 and TRBJ2-1; D is undetermined. Germline V gives CDR1 LNHDA, CDR2 SQIVND (reference sequence). The CDR3 is made up of 13 amino acids. With 4 bases removed from V and 7 bases from J, the gap between germline ends came to 11 bases.

The chain carries TRBV7-6 and TRBJ2-3; tentatively, D is TRBD2 (6 bases). The CDR3 extends over 16 amino acids. Germline CDR1 is SGHVS and CDR2 is FNYEAQ. Trimming removed 1 base at V and 4 bases at J, with 15 bases between. CDR3 DNA: TGTGCCAGCAGCTTAGGACTAGAGAGTCTTCCAGATACGCAGTATTTT. Translation: CASSLGLESLPDTQYF. The variable domain in full, completed from reference TRBV7-6 and TRBJ2-3, reads GAGVSQSPRYKVTKRGQDVALRCDPISGHVSLYWYRQALGQGPEFLTYFNYEAQQDKSGLPNDRFSAERPEGSISTLTIQRTEQRDSAMYRCASSLGLESLPDTQYFGPGTRLTVL.

The rearrangement joins TRBV10-3 to TRBJ1-1; D might be TRBD1 (5 bases). The V and J ends lost 4 bases and 3 bases respectively, with 12 bases between them. Germline V gives CDR1 ENHRY, CDR2 SYGVKD. The CDR3 covers 14 residues. The CDR3 is CAISAGGADTEAFF. The DNA of the CDR3 is TGTGCCATCAGTGCAGGAGGGGCCGACACTGAAGCTTTCTTT.

The chain carries TRBV25-1 and TRBJ1-1; TRBD1 might be the D (5 bases). The CDR3 consists of 14 residues. Trimming shortened V by 5 bases and J by 4 bases, and 14 bases separated the two germline ends. Germline lookup yields CDR1 MGHDK and CDR2 SYGVNS. CDR3 loop: CASSLREGTTEAFF. The CDR3 DNA is TGTGCCAGCAGTCTTCGAGAAGGGACCACTGAAGCTTTCTTT.

This clone was counted a single time. This chain joins TRBV7-6 and TRBJ1-1; 7 bases map to TRBD1. The trim removed 5 bases at V and 1 base at J, leaving 7 bases unmatched. CDR1 is SGHVS, CDR2 FNYEAQ, per germline. The CDR3 has 15 amino acids. The CDR3 DNA sequence: TGTGCCAGCAGCCCCCGGACAGGAGGGAACACTGAAGCTTTCTTT. It codes for CASSPRTGGNTEAFF.

The genes are TRBV27 and TRBJ1-6; 11 nucleotides line up with TRBD1. J gave up 9 bases and V 8 bases, and 12 bases lay outside the gene matches. The CDR3 extends over 16 amino acids. From germline, CDR1 is MNHEY and CDR2 SMNVEV (reference sequence). CDR3 nucleotide sequence: TGTGCCAGCGCCCGCCAAAGCGGGACAGGGGGTTCACCCCTCCACTTT. Protein: CASARQSGTGGSPLHF.

The CDR3 sequence: CASSLRGEGGNQPQHF. The CDR3 nucleotides read TGTGCCAGTAGCCTCCGGGGGGAAGGGGGCAATCAGCCCCAGCATTTT. This chain links TRBV19 with TRBJ1-5, with a tentative D call TRBD1 (5 bases). Trimming removed 6 bases at V and 2 bases at J, with 17 bases between. The CDR3 sequence is 16 residues long. CDR1 and CDR2 from the germline V gene are LNHDA and SQIVND (reference sequence).

This clone was seen a few times. V gene TRBV6-5 combines with J gene TRBJ1-1; 8 bases align to TRBD1. V shed 6 bases, J shed 5 bases, and the junction held 5 bases outside the gene matches. Germline CDR1 MNHEY, CDR2 SVGAGI. There are 13 residues in the CDR3. DNA of the CDR3: TGTGCCAGCAGCCGGACAGGGTTTACTGAAGCTTTCTTT. This translates into CASSRTGFTEAFF.

J is TRBJ1-1 and V is TRBV4-3, with D possibly matching TRBD1 (5 bases). The CDR3 consists of 14 residues. Germline CDR1 reads LGHNA; CDR2 reads YSLEER. Trimming pared 0 bases from V and 7 bases from J, leaving 12 bases between. CDR3 residues: CASSQDQGLGEAFF. The CDR3, as DNA: TGCGCCAGCAGCCAAGATCAGGGTTTGGGTGAAGCTTTCTTT.